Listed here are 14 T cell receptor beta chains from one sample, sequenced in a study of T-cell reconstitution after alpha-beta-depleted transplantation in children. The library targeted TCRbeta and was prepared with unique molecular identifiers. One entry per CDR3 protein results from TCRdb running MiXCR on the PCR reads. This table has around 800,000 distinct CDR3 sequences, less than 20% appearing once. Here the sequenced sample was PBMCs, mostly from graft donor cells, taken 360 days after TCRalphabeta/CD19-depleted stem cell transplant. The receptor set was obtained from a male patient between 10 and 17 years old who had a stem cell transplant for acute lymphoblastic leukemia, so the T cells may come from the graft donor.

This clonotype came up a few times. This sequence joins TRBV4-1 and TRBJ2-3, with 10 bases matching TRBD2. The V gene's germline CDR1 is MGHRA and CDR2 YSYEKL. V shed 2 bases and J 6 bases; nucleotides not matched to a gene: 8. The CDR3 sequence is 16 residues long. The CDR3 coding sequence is TGCGCCAGCAGCCAATTTCCTAGCGGGAGAATGGATACGCAGTATTTT. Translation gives CASSQFPSGRMDTQYF.

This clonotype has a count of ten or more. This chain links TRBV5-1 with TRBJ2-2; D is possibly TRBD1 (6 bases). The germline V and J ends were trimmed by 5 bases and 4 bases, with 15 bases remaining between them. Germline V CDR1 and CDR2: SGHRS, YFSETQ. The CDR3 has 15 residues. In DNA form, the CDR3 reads TGCGCCAGCAGAAGGGACACAACTGGCACCGGGGAGCTGTTTTTT. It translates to CASRRDTTGTGELFF.

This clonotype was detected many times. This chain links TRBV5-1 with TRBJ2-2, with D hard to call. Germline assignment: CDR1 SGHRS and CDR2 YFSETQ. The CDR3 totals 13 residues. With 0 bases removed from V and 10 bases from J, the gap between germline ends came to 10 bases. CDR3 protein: CASSLVEREELFF. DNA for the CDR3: TGCGCCAGCAGCTTGGTGGAGAGAGAGGAGCTGTTTTTT.

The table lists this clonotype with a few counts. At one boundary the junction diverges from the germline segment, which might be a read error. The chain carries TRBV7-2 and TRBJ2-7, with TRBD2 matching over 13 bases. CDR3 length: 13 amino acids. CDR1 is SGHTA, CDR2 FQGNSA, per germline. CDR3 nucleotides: TGTGCCAGCAGCATGAGGACTAGCGGGAGTATTGACTTC. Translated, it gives CASSMRTSGSIDF.

The CDR3 loop is CASSSGGTNEQFF. CDR3 bases: TGTGCCAGTAGCTCGGGGGGAACCAATGAGCAGTTCTTC. The chain is built from TRBV19 and TRBJ2-1; 7 bases agree with TRBD2. V lost 6 bases and J lost 6; bases outside the gene matches: 5. Per the germline V gene, CDR1 is LNHDA and CDR2 is SQIVND (reference sequence). The CDR3 sequence is 13 residues long.

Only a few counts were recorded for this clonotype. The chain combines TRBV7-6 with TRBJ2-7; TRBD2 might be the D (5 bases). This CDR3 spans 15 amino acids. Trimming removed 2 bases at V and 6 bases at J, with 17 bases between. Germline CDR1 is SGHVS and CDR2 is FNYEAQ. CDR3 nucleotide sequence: TGTGCCAGCAGCTTACGGTCCGGGATTGGAGGCGAGCAGTACTTC. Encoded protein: CASSLRSGIGGEQYF.

In DNA form, the CDR3 reads TGCGCCAGCGTCCCAGCGGGAGGGGGTGGGGCCAACGTCCTGACTTTC. Amino acid sequence: CASVPAGGGGANVLTF. The chain joins TRBV10-2 to TRBJ2-6; 10 bases align to TRBD2. The ends lost 8 bases at V and 3 bases at J; junction bases unmatched: 7. The CDR3 length is 16 residues. Germline V CDR1 and CDR2: WSHSY, SAAADI.

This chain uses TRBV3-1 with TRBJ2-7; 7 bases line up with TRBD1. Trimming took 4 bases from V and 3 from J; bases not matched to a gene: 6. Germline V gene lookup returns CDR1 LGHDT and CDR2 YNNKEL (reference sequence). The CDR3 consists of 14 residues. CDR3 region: CASSPTGVDYEQYF. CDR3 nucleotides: TGTGCCAGCAGCCCTACAGGGGTCGACTACGAGCAGTACTTC.

CDR3 sequence reads: CASSSPRGNEQFF. As DNA, the CDR3 is TGTGCCAGCAGTTCCCCGAGGGGGAATGAGCAGTTCTTC. The chain carries TRBV6-5 and TRBJ2-1; possibly TRBD1 for D (6 bases). This CDR3 is built from 13 residues. Germline lookup yields CDR1 MNHEY and CDR2 SVGAGI. V lost 4 bases to trimming and J lost 7 bases, with 11 bases between them.

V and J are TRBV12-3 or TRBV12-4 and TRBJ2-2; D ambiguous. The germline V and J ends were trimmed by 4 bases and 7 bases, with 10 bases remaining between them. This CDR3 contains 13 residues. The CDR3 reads CASSSAPNGELFF. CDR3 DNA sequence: TGTGCCAGCAGTTCGGCGCCCAACGGGGAGCTGTTTTTT.

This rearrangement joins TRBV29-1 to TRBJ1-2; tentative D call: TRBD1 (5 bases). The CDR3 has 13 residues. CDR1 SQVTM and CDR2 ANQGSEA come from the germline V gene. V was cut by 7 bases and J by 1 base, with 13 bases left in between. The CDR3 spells CSGKTDSNYGYTF. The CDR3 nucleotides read TGCAGCGGGAAGACTGACAGTAACTATGGCTACACCTTC.

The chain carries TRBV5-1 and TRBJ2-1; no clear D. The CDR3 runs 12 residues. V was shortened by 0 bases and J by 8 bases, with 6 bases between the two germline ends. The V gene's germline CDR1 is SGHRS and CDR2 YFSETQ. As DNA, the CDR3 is TGCGCCAGCAGCTTGGGGATCTATGAGCAGTTCTTC. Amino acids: CASSLGIYEQFF.

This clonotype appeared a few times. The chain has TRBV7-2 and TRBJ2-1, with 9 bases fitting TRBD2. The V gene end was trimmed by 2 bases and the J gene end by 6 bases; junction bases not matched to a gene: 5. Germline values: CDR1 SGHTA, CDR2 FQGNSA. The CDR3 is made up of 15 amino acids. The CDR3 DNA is TGTGCCAGCAGCTTATATAGCGGGAGTCCCAATGAGCAGTTCTTC. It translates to CASSLYSGSPNEQFF.

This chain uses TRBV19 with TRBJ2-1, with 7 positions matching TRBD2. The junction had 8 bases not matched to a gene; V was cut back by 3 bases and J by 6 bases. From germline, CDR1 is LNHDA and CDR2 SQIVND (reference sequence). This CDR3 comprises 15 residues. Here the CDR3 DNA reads TGTGCCAGTAGTATTCAGGCGGGAGTTGGCAATGAGCAGTTCTTC. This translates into CASSIQAGVGNEQFF.